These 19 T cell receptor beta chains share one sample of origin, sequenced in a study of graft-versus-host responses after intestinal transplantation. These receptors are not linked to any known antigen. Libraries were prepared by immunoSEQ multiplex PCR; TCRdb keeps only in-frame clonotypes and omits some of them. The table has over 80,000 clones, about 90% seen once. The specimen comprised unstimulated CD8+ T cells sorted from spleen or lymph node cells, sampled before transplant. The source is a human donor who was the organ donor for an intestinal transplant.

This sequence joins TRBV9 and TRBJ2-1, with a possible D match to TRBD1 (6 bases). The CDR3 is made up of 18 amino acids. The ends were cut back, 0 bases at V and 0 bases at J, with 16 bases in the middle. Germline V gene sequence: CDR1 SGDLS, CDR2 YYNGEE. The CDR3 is CASSVAVGGSPSYNEQFF. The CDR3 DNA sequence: TGTGCCAGCAGCGTAGCGGTAGGGGGTAGCCCCTCCTACAATGAGCAGTTCTTC.

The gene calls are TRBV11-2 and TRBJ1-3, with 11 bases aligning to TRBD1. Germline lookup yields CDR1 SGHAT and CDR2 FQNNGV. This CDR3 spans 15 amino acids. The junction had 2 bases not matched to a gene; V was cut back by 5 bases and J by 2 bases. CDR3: CASSLGQGAGNTIYF. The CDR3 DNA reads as TGTGCCAGCAGCCTGGGACAGGGGGCTGGAAACACCATATATTTT.

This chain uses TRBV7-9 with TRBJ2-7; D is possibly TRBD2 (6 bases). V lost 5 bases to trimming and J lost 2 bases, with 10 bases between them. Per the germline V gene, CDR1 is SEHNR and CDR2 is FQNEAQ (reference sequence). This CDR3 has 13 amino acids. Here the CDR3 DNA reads TGTGCCAGCAGCCGGGGGACTGCCTACGAGCAGTACTTC. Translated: CASSRGTAYEQYF.

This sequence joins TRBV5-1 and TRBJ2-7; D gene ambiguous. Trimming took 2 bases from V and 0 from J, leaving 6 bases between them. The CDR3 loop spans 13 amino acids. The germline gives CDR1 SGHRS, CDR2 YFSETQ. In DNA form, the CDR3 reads TGCGCCAGCAGCTTCGTCGGCTCCTACGAGCAGTACTTC. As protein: CASSFVGSYEQYF.

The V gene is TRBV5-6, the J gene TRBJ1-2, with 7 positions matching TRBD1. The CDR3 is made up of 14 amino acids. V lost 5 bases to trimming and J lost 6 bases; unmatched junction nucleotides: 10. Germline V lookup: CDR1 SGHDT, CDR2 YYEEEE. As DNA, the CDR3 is TGTGCCAGCAGAAAGACAGGGTTTCCGGATGGCTACACCTTC. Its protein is CASRKTGFPDGYTF.

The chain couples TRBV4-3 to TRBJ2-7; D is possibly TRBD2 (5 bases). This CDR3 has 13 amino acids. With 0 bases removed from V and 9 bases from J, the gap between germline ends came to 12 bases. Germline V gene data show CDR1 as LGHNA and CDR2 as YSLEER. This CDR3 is CASSQDPGGVQYF. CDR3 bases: TGCGCCAGCAGCCAAGATCCTGGAGGTGTGCAGTACTTC.

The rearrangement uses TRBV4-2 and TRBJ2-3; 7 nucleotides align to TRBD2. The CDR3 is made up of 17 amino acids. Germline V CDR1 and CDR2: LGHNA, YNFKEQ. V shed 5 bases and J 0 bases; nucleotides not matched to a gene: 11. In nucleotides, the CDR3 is TGTGCCAGCAGCGAACCACTACTAGCGAGGAGCACAGATACGCAGTATTTT. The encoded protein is CASSEPLLARSTDTQYF.

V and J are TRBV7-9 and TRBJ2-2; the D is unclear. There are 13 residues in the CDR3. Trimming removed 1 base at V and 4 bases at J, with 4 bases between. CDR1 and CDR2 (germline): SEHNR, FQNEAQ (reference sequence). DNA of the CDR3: TGTGCCAGCAGCTTAGGGCCCACCGGGGAGCTGTTTTTT. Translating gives CASSLGPTGELFF.

The CDR3 reads CASSSDRGDSNQPQHF. The CDR3 DNA is TGTGCCAGCAGTTCGGACAGGGGGGATAGCAATCAGCCCCAGCATTTT. V gene TRBV27 combines with J gene TRBJ1-5; 10 bases fit TRBD1. CDR1 MNHEY and CDR2 SMNVEV come from the germline V gene (reference sequence). The CDR3 has 16 amino acids. Trimming at V came to 4 bases and at J to 0 bases, leaving 3 bases not matched to a gene.

The chain's CDR3 is CASSLGGGLNEQFF. The DNA for the CDR3 is TGTGCCAGCAGCTTAGGAGGCGGCCTCAATGAGCAGTTCTTC. The chain combines TRBV11-2 with TRBJ2-1, with no clear D. Between the trimmed V and J ends, which lost 1 base and 6 bases, there was a span of 10 bases. Germline CDR1 reads SGHAT; CDR2 reads FQNNGV. CDR3 length equals 14 residues.

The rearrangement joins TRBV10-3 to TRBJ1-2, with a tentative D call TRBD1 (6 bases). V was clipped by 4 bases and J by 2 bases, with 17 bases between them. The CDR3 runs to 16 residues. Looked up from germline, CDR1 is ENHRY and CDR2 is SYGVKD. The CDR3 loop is CAISASGAYPNYGYTF. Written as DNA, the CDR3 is TGTGCCATCAGTGCGTCAGGGGCCTATCCGAACTATGGCTACACCTTC.

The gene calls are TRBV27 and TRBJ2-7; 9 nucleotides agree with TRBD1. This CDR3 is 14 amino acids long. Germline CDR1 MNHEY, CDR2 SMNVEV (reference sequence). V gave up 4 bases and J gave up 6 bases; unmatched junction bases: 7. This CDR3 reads CASSYQRQGGEQYF. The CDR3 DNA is TGTGCCAGCAGTTACCAGAGACAGGGGGGCGAGCAGTACTTC.

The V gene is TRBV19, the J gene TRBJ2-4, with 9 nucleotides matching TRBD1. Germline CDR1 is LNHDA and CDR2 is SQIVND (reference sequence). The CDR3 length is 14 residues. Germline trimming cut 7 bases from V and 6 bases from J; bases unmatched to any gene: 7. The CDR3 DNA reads TGTGCCAGTACCCTAACAGGGGGCATAAACATTCAGTACTTC. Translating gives CASTLTGGINIQYF.

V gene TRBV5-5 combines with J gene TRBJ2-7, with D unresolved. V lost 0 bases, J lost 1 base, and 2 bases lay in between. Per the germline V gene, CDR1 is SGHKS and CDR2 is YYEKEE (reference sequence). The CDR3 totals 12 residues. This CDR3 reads CASSLASYEQYF. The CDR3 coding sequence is TGTGCCAGCAGCTTGGCGTCCTACGAGCAGTACTTC.

The CDR3 DNA follows: TGTGCCAGCAGATTTCAGATAAGCGGGGGGGCGAGTGAGCAGTACTTC. This sequence encodes CASRFQISGGASEQYF. The rearrangement uses TRBV27 and TRBJ2-5, with 10 bases matching TRBD2. The CDR3 length is 16 residues. The trim removed 6 bases at V and 11 bases at J, leaving 18 bases unmatched. Germline V gene data show CDR1 as MNHEY and CDR2 as SMNVEV (reference sequence).

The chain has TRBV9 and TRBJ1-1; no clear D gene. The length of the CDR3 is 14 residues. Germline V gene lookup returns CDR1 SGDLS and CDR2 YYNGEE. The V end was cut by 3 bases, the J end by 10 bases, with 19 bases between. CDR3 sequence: CASSAQGQAEGAFF. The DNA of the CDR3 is TGTGCCAGCAGCGCCCAAGGGCAGGCGGAGGGAGCTTTCTTT.

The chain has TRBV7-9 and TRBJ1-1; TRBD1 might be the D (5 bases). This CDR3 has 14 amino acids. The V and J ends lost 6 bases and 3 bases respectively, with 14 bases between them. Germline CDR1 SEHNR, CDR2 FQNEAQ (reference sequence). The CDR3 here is CASRLGGGDTEAFF. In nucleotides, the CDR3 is TGTGCCAGCAGATTGGGGGGGGGAGACACTGAAGCTTTCTTT.

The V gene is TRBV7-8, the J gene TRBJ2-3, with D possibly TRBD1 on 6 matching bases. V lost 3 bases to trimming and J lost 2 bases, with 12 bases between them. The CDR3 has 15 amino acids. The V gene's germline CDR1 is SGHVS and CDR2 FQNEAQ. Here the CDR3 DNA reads TGTGCCAGCAGCTTGACAGGCTATTACACAGATACGCAGTATTTT. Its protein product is CASSLTGYYTDTQYF.

CDR3 nucleotides: TGCGCCAGCAGCTTGTTCGGGGGTTCGTACGAGCAGTACTTC. Protein product: CASSLFGGSYEQYF. The V and J genes are TRBV5-1 and TRBJ2-7, with D possibly matching TRBD2 (6 bases). Germline assignment: CDR1 SGHRS and CDR2 YFSETQ. The V end was cut by 1 base, the J end by 4 bases, with 12 bases between. CDR3 length: 14 amino acids.